This T cell receptor (beta chain) was sequenced during a study of blood T cell repertoires in COVID-19. Sequencing used immunoSEQ multiplex PCR; TCRdb keeps in-frame clones, though not all of them. This table has a few hundred thousand clones, 70% to 90% appearing once. The length of the CDR3 is 13 residues. Germline V gives CDR1 LNHDA, CDR2 SQIVND (reference sequence). The J segment lost 5 bases and the V segment lost 6 bases, leaving 5 bases of the junction unmatched. V gene TRBV19 combines with J gene TRBJ1-1, with TRBD1 matching over 8 bases. What was sequenced was peripheral blood. This TCR derives from a woman in her forties or fifties with COVID-19, enrolled during active disease. CDR3: CASRSGGLTEAFF. CDR3 DNA sequence: TGTGCCAGTAGGTCAGGGGGCTTGACTGAAGCTTTCTTT.